A selection of T cell receptor beta chains follows, all from one sample in a study of shared clonotypes between healthy human individuals. TCRdb keeps only in-frame clones here, not all; method: immunoSEQ multiplex PCR. The data show 2,500,000 or so clones, approximately 90% seen once. Sequencing was performed on naive CD4+ T cells sorted from blood. These receptors were collected from a man between 18 and 35 years old in good health. Each CDR3 is given with its conserved first and last residue. Each record gives: CDR3 DNA, CDR3 protein, clone size, D gene, V gene, J gene. The D gene is left open where the match is weak. A row's size may be missing; if present it is once, few, many or a size class.

TGTGCCAGCAGTCTAACGGGTGATACTGAAGCTTTCTTT	CASSLTGDTEAFF	-	-	TRBV6-6	TRBJ1-1
TGTGCCAGCAGTGGAAGAGGAAGTTTCTCTGGGGCCAACGTCCTGACTTTC	CASSGRGSFSGANVLTF	-	-	TRBV25-1	TRBJ2-6
TGTGCCAGCAGGGAAACAGGGCATACCGGGGAGCTGTTTTTT	CASRETGHTGELFF	-	-	TRBV6-4	TRBJ2-2
TGTGCCAGCAGCCGACTCAATGAGCAGTTCTTC	CASSRLNEQFF	-	-	TRBV5-6	TRBJ2-1
TGTGCCAGCTCACCACCCTCAGGGGGCTATGGCTACGAGCAGTACTTC	CASSPPSGGYGYEQYF	-	TRBD1	TRBV18	TRBJ2-7
TGTGCCAGCCGAAAGGGACTAGCGATAGAGACCCAGTACTTC	CASRKGLAIETQYF	-	TRBD2	TRBV28	TRBJ2-5
TGTGCCAGCAGCTTGAGGGATCAAGAGACCCAGTACTTC	CASSLRDQETQYF	once	-	TRBV5-4	TRBJ2-5
TGTGCCAGCAGCTACCCCCTGGGACCCAGAGCTTTCTTT	CASSYPLGPRAFF	-	-	TRBV7-9	TRBJ1-1
TGCGCCAGCAGCCAAGTAGTCCAAGAGACCCAGTACTTC	CASSQVVQETQYF	-	-	TRBV4-1	TRBJ2-5
TGTGCCAGCAGCTCGGGGGGAGGTACCCCAAAAGAGACCCAGTACTTC	CASSSGGGTPKETQYF	-	TRBD2	TRBV11-2	TRBJ2-5
TGCAGCGTTGAAAGCGGGACCGTAGTTGAAGCTTTCTTT	CSVESGTVVEAFF	few	-	TRBV29-1	TRBJ1-1
TGTGCCAGCTCACCGAAGACTCAAGAGACCCAGTACTTC	CASSPKTQETQYF	-	-	TRBV18	TRBJ2-5
TGTGCCAGCAGTTTGCGACACCGATCCTACGAGCAGTACTTC	CASSLRHRSYEQYF	once	-	TRBV28	TRBJ2-7
TGTGCCAGTGTCCTTAGCGGGAGGGCCGTCGGCACAGATACGCAGTATTTT	CASVLSGRAVGTDTQYF	once	TRBD2	TRBV2	TRBJ2-3
TGTGCCAGCAGCTTAGTTCTGGGGGCGGGCGAAAGAGAGACCCAGTACTTC	CASSLVLGAGERETQYF	-	-	TRBV7-8	TRBJ2-5
TGTGCCAGCAGCTTAGAAGGGGGCGGAACTTCGAGCTCCTACGAGCAGTACTTC	CASSLEGGGTSSSYEQYF	-	TRBD1	TRBV7-2	TRBJ2-7
TGTGCCAGCACCACCACGACGGGGAGCTCCTATAATTCACCCCTCCACTTT	CASTTTTGSSYNSPLHF	-	-	TRBV5-6	TRBJ1-6
TGTGCCAGAAGCTCGCGTAAGCCTAGGGCGGATGGCTACACCTTC	CARSSRKPRADGYTF	-	-	TRBV5-3	TRBJ1-2
TGTGCCAGCGTTGGACGGCAGAGCTCCTACGAGCAGTACTTC	CASVGRQSSYEQYF	-	-	TRBV28	TRBJ2-7
TGTGCCACCCGTCGGGGGGAGAAAGCCGGGGAGCTGTTTTTT	CATRRGEKAGELFF	-	TRBD2	TRBV6-1	TRBJ2-2
TGTGCTAGCAGCTTATTTAGCGGGAGCTCCTACAATGAGCAGTTCTTC	CASSLFSGSSYNEQFF	-	TRBD2	TRBV7-7	TRBJ2-1
TGCGCCAGCAGCTTGGCCCTAGCGGGGGGCCTCTCCTACGAGCAGTACTTC	CASSLALAGGLSYEQYF	-	TRBD2	TRBV5-1	TRBJ2-7
TGTGCCAGCACCCGGGGCTCTGAAGCTTTCTTT	CASTRGSEAFF	-	-	TRBV6-5	TRBJ1-1
TGTGCCACCAAGGGACTAGCGGGGGGCCCTAGCACAGATACGCAGTATTTT	CATKGLAGGPSTDTQYF	once	TRBD2	TRBV15	TRBJ2-3
TGTGCCAGCAGGGATTACGACACCACCAATCAGCCCCAGCATTTT	CASRDYDTTNQPQHF	-	-	TRBV2	TRBJ1-5
TGTGCCAGCAGTTTCGACAGGGAAGGAGCTTTCTTT	CASSFDREGAFF	-	TRBD1	TRBV7-2	TRBJ1-1
TGTGCCAGCAGCTTAGATCGCGGGGGGAATGGCTACACCTTC	CASSLDRGGNGYTF	once	-	TRBV11-2	TRBJ1-2
TGTGCCAGCAGAACTGTGGGGAACACTGAAGCTTTCTTT	CASRTVGNTEAFF	-	-	TRBV6-1	TRBJ1-1
TGTGCCAGTAGTTTCGCGGGACAGGGGAATCAGCCCCAGCATTTT	CASSFAGQGNQPQHF	once	TRBD1	TRBV19	TRBJ1-5
TGTGCCAGCAACCGACAGGGGTTAAACACCGGGGAGCTGTTTTTT	CASNRQGLNTGELFF	-	TRBD1	TRBV2	TRBJ2-2
TGTGCCAGCAGCTCCGGGACAGGGATCTCCTACGAGCAGTACTTC	CASSSGTGISYEQYF	-	TRBD1	TRBV5-6	TRBJ2-7
TGTGCCAGCAGCTTGACGGACTGGGACACTGAAGCTTTCTTT	CASSLTDWDTEAFF	-	-	TRBV5-8	TRBJ1-1
TGTGCCAGCTCACCACTTCAGACTTACGAGCAGTACTTC	CASSPLQTYEQYF	-	-	TRBV18	TRBJ2-7
TGTGCCAGCAGCGTAGTTCCCTATCCCTCAAACACCGGGGAGCTGTTTTTT	CASSVVPYPSNTGELFF	-	-	TRBV9	TRBJ2-2